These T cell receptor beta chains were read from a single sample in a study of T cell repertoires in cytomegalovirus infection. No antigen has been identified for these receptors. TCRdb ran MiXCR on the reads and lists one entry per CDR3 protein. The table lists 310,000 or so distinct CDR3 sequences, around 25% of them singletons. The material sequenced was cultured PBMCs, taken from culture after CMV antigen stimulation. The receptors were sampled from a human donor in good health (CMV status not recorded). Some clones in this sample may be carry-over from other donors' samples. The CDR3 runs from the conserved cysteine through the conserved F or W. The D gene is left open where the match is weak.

CDR3aa: CASNPRTGVGYTF
d_gene: TRBD1
len: 13
j_gene: TRBJ1-2
v_gene: TRBV19

CDR3aa: CASSRAGTSGSSEQYF
d_gene: TRBD2
len: 16
j_gene: TRBJ2-7
v_gene: TRBV7-2

CDR3aa: CSAILQSIVRGYTF
d_gene: -
len: 14
j_gene: TRBJ1-2
v_gene: TRBV20-1

CDR3aa: CASSYTAGLAGRVMGDNEQFF
d_gene: TRBD2
len: 21
j_gene: TRBJ2-1
v_gene: TRBV6-2/TRBV6-3

CDR3aa: CASSLGRSDLYNEQFF
d_gene: -
len: 16
j_gene: TRBJ2-1
v_gene: TRBV7-6

CDR3aa: CGSGGQGTQYF
d_gene: TRBD1
len: 11
j_gene: TRBJ2-5
v_gene: TRBV29-1

CDR3aa: CASYSGAPRTDTQYF
d_gene: -
len: 15
j_gene: TRBJ2-3
v_gene: TRBV28

CDR3aa: CASSIAGRAYGYTF
d_gene: -
len: 14
j_gene: TRBJ1-2
v_gene: TRBV19

CDR3aa: CASSAGTSGMDTQYF
d_gene: TRBD2
len: 15
j_gene: TRBJ2-3
v_gene: TRBV6-8

CDR3aa: CASSLREGREQYF
d_gene: TRBD2
len: 13
j_gene: TRBJ2-7
v_gene: TRBV5-4

CDR3aa: CASSYSGGSLSEQFF
d_gene: TRBD2
len: 15
j_gene: TRBJ2-1
v_gene: TRBV6-2/TRBV6-3

CDR3aa: CSARDRSRRGLGSTDTQYF
d_gene: -
len: 19
j_gene: TRBJ2-3
v_gene: TRBV20-1

CDR3aa: CASSLNSVAQPQHF
d_gene: -
len: 14
j_gene: TRBJ1-5
v_gene: TRBV11-2

CDR3aa: CASQSPGHYNSPLHF
d_gene: -
len: 15
j_gene: TRBJ1-6
v_gene: TRBV28

CDR3aa: CASTSSEGSNQPQHF
d_gene: -
len: 15
j_gene: TRBJ1-5
v_gene: TRBV19

CDR3aa: CASSSWPNTGELFF
d_gene: -
len: 14
j_gene: TRBJ2-2
v_gene: TRBV5-5

CDR3aa: CASSFSGTSYEQYF
d_gene: TRBD2
len: 14
j_gene: TRBJ2-7
v_gene: TRBV6-2/TRBV6-3

CDR3aa: CASRPDRNYEQYF
d_gene: -
len: 13
j_gene: TRBJ2-7
v_gene: TRBV28

CDR3aa: CASRNPGPGGTEAFF
d_gene: -
len: 15
j_gene: TRBJ1-1
v_gene: TRBV6-6

CDR3aa: CASKVILGSPLSPGELFF
d_gene: -
len: 18
j_gene: TRBJ2-2
v_gene: TRBV6-1

CDR3aa: CASSFLGGSSDTQYF
d_gene: TRBD2
len: 15
j_gene: TRBJ2-3
v_gene: TRBV5-1

CDR3aa: CASSFEHEQFF
d_gene: -
len: 11
j_gene: TRBJ2-1
v_gene: TRBV7-8

CDR3aa: CASSSFRGGGNSPLHF
d_gene: -
len: 16
j_gene: TRBJ1-6
v_gene: TRBV7-2

CDR3aa: CASTPPGTGKTQYF
d_gene: TRBD1
len: 14
j_gene: TRBJ2-5
v_gene: TRBV19

CDR3aa: CSGGRFTDTQYF
d_gene: -
len: 12
j_gene: TRBJ2-3
v_gene: TRBV29-1

CDR3aa: CASSLRGSQPQHF
d_gene: -
len: 13
j_gene: TRBJ1-5
v_gene: TRBV28